The rows below give T cell receptor beta chains drawn from one sample of a study of glioma-infiltrating T cells. MiXCR was run by TCRdb on the multiplex PCR reads, yielding one entry per CDR3 protein. The sample shows about 140,000 distinct CDR3 sequences, 35% to 50% of them seen only once. The sequencing sample was made of glioma tissue, nonneoplastic brain tissue, or PBMCs (not recorded which). The receptors were sampled from a human donor with low-grade glioma or glioblastoma, undergoing nonglioma brain surgery, or in good health (not recorded which). Each CDR3 is given with its conserved first and last residue. The D gene is left open where the match is weak. Some rows have no size entry. The others give once, few or many, or a class for an expanded clone.

j_gene: TRBJ1-1; abundance: .; d_gene: .; v_gene: TRBV18; CDR3aa: CASSTGQPMNTEAFF; CDR3nt: TGTGCCAGCTCTACCGGGCAGCCCATGAACACTGAAGCTTTCTTT
j_gene: TRBJ1-5; abundance: few; d_gene: .; v_gene: TRBV7-2; CDR3aa: CASSPPDQPQHF; CDR3nt: TGTGCCAGCAGCCCACCTGATCAGCCCCAGCATTTT
j_gene: TRBJ1-6; abundance: many; d_gene: .; v_gene: TRBV27; CDR3aa: CASSPRTAPLHF; CDR3nt: TGTGCCAGCAGTCCCCGGACCGCACCCCTCCACTTT
j_gene: TRBJ2-3; abundance: few; d_gene: .; v_gene: TRBV15; CDR3aa: CATSRDTSTDTQYF; CDR3nt: TGTGCCACCAGCAGAGATACCAGCACAGATACGCAGTATTTT
j_gene: TRBJ2-3; abundance: .; d_gene: TRBD2; v_gene: TRBV6-1; CDR3aa: CASLAGVPDTQYF; CDR3nt: TGTGCCAGCCTGGCGGGAGTTCCAGATACGCAGTATTTT
j_gene: TRBJ1-1; abundance: few; d_gene: .; v_gene: TRBV4-1; CDR3aa: CASSHRQMNTEAFF; CDR3nt: TGCGCCAGCAGCCACAGACAGATGAACACTGAAGCTTTCTTT
j_gene: TRBJ1-6; abundance: .; d_gene: .; v_gene: TRBV6-2/TRBV6-3; CDR3aa: CASRKDGAALSSYNSPLHF; CDR3nt: TGTGCCAGCAGAAAAGACGGAGCAGCTTTGAGCTCCTATAATTCACCCCTCCACTTT
j_gene: TRBJ1-5; abundance: .; d_gene: TRBD1; v_gene: TRBV28; CDR3aa: CASSTQGESQPQHF; CDR3nt: TGTGCCAGCAGTACACAGGGGGAGAGCCAGCCCCAGCATTTT
j_gene: TRBJ1-1; abundance: .; d_gene: .; v_gene: TRBV7-2; CDR3aa: CASSRPGTTEAFF; CDR3nt: TGTGCCAGCAGCCGACCCGGGACCACTGAAGCTTTCTTT
j_gene: TRBJ2-7; abundance: .; d_gene: .; v_gene: TRBV28; CDR3aa: CASSVSASEQYF; CDR3nt: TGTGCCAGCAGTGTCAGCGCGTCTGAGCAGTACTTC
j_gene: TRBJ2-2; abundance: .; d_gene: .; v_gene: TRBV4-1; CDR3aa: CASSQVPQGTTGELFF; CDR3nt: TGCGCCAGCAGCCAAGTCCCCCAGGGGACCACCGGGGAGCTGTTTTTT
j_gene: TRBJ2-7; abundance: .; d_gene: .; v_gene: TRBV6-2/TRBV6-3; CDR3aa: CASSYSSSYEQYF; CDR3nt: TGTGCCAGCAGCTACAGTAGCTCCTACGAGCAGTACTTC
j_gene: TRBJ2-3; abundance: many; d_gene: .; v_gene: TRBV20-1; CDR3aa: CSARTDTQYF; CDR3nt: TGCAGTGCTAGAACGGATACGCAGTATTTT
j_gene: TRBJ2-1; abundance: few; d_gene: .; v_gene: TRBV27; CDR3aa: CASSGGSYNEQFF; CDR3nt: TGTGCCAGCTCGGGCGGCTCCTACAATGAGCAGTTCTTC
j_gene: TRBJ2-7; abundance: .; d_gene: TRBD2; v_gene: TRBV12-3/TRBV12-4; CDR3aa: CASSPRTSGGQSYEQYF; CDR3nt: TGTGCCAGCAGCCCAAGGACTAGCGGGGGACAATCCTACGAGCAGTACTTC
j_gene: TRBJ1-1; abundance: many; d_gene: .; v_gene: TRBV29-1; CDR3aa: CSVRNTEAFF; CDR3nt: TGCAGCGTTCGGAACACTGAAGCTTTCTTT
j_gene: TRBJ2-3; abundance: .; d_gene: .; v_gene: TRBV11-2; CDR3aa: CASSQAADTQYF; CDR3nt: TGTGCCAGCAGCCAAGCGGCAGATACGCAGTATTTT
j_gene: TRBJ1-3; abundance: .; d_gene: .; v_gene: TRBV10-3; CDR3aa: CAISESDGNTIYF; CDR3nt: TGTGCCATCAGTGAGTCGGATGGAAACACCATATATTTT
j_gene: TRBJ1-2; abundance: .; d_gene: .; v_gene: TRBV6-1; CDR3aa: CASSSTVPYGYTF; CDR3nt: TGTGCCAGCAGTTCGACGGTCCCCTATGGCTACACCTTC
j_gene: TRBJ1-1; abundance: .; d_gene: TRBD1; v_gene: TRBV12-3/TRBV12-4; CDR3aa: CASRPTGVNTEAFF; CDR3nt: TGTGCCAGCAGGCCCACAGGGGTGAACACTGAAGCTTTCTTT
j_gene: TRBJ2-7; abundance: .; d_gene: TRBD1; v_gene: TRBV2; CDR3aa: CASSGQGAGEQYF; CDR3nt: TGTGCCAGCAGTGGTCAGGGGGCGGGCGAGCAGTACTTC
j_gene: TRBJ2-7; abundance: few; d_gene: TRBD1; v_gene: TRBV6-1; CDR3aa: CASSEQGAVPSAEQYF; CDR3nt: TGTGCCAGCAGTGAACAGGGGGCGGTCCCCTCGGCCGAGCAGTACTTC
j_gene: TRBJ2-1; abundance: once; d_gene: TRBD2; v_gene: TRBV27; CDR3aa: CASSPPGGGVNNEQFF; CDR3nt: TGTGCCAGCTCACCACCAGGCGGGGGGGTAAACAATGAGCAGTTCTTC
j_gene: TRBJ1-1; abundance: few; d_gene: TRBD1; v_gene: TRBV20-1; CDR3aa: CSAQGQGGHTEAFF; CDR3nt: TGCAGTGCCCAGGGACAGGGGGGGCACACTGAAGCTTTCTTT
j_gene: TRBJ2-2; abundance: .; d_gene: .; v_gene: TRBV25-1; CDR3aa: CASIGDTGELFF; CDR3nt: TGTGCCAGCATAGGGGACACCGGGGAGCTGTTTTTT
j_gene: TRBJ2-7; abundance: few; d_gene: .; v_gene: TRBV20-1; CDR3aa: CSAAQGGTYEQYF; CDR3nt: TGCAGTGCGGCTCAGGGGGGGACCTACGAGCAGTACTTC
j_gene: TRBJ2-1; abundance: .; d_gene: .; v_gene: TRBV24-1; CDR3aa: CATSGAGAPYNEQFF; CDR3nt: TGTGCCACCAGTGGTGCGGGGGCGCCATACAATGAGCAGTTCTTC
j_gene: TRBJ2-5; abundance: .; d_gene: TRBD2; v_gene: TRBV6-1; CDR3aa: CASSALAGGTPETQYF; CDR3nt: TGTGCCAGCAGTGCCTTGGCGGGGGGGACGCCGGAGACCCAGTACTTC
j_gene: TRBJ1-6; abundance: .; d_gene: .; v_gene: TRBV7-2; CDR3aa: CASSLRFTASPLHF; CDR3nt: TGTGCCAGCAGCTTACGATTCACCGCTTCACCCCTCCACTTT
j_gene: TRBJ1-1; abundance: .; d_gene: .; v_gene: TRBV6-2/TRBV6-3; CDR3aa: CANNGRGAGSNEAFF; CDR3nt: TGTGCCAACAATGGAAGGGGTGCGGGAAGCAATGAAGCTTTCTTT
j_gene: TRBJ1-3; abundance: .; d_gene: TRBD1; v_gene: TRBV6-1; CDR3aa: CASRETGGTGNTIYF; CDR3nt: TGTGCCAGCAGGGAAACAGGGGGTACTGGAAACACCATATATTTT
j_gene: TRBJ2-1; abundance: few; d_gene: TRBD2; v_gene: TRBV15; CDR3aa: CATSRVLAGGDGEQFF; CDR3nt: TGTGCCACCAGCAGAGTACTAGCGGGAGGAGATGGTGAGCAGTTCTTC
j_gene: TRBJ2-3; abundance: few; d_gene: .; v_gene: TRBV7-3; CDR3aa: CASSPPFSDTQYF; CDR3nt: TGTGCCAGCAGCCCACCCTTTTCAGATACGCAGTATTTT
j_gene: TRBJ2-2; abundance: .; d_gene: TRBD1; v_gene: TRBV15; CDR3aa: CATTRDRESAELFF; CDR3nt: TGTGCCACCACCCGGGACAGGGAATCCGCGGAGCTGTTTTTT
j_gene: TRBJ2-1; abundance: .; d_gene: .; v_gene: TRBV7-2; CDR3aa: CASSSQGNEQFF; CDR3nt: TGTGCCAGCAGCTCACAGGGCAATGAGCAGTTCTTC
j_gene: TRBJ2-1; abundance: .; d_gene: .; v_gene: TRBV18; CDR3aa: CASSPPRLRAANEQFF; CDR3nt: TGTGCCAGCTCACCACCCCGACTAAGGGCGGCAAATGAGCAGTTCTTC
j_gene: TRBJ2-2; abundance: .; d_gene: TRBD2; v_gene: TRBV28; CDR3aa: CASSNPYGGKSAGELFF; CDR3nt: TGTGCCAGCAGCAACCCCTACGGGGGGAAATCAGCCGGGGAGCTGTTTTTT
j_gene: TRBJ1-1; abundance: .; d_gene: .; v_gene: TRBV7-9; CDR3aa: CASSLEVEAFF; CDR3nt: TGTGCCAGCAGCTTAGAGGTTGAAGCTTTCTTT
j_gene: TRBJ2-1; abundance: .; d_gene: .; v_gene: TRBV28; CDR3aa: CATDSPVARYNEQFF; CDR3nt: TGTGCCACCGATTCTCCGGTGGCTAGGTACAATGAGCAGTTCTTC
j_gene: TRBJ2-3; abundance: few; d_gene: .; v_gene: TRBV6-2/TRBV6-3; CDR3aa: CASSYRTDTQYF; CDR3nt: TGTGCCAGCAGTTACAGAACAGATACGCAGTATTTT
j_gene: TRBJ2-5; abundance: .; d_gene: TRBD1; v_gene: TRBV10-3; CDR3aa: CAIKQGPQETQYF; CDR3nt: TGTGCCATTAAACAGGGGCCCCAAGAGACCCAGTACTTC
j_gene: TRBJ2-5; abundance: .; d_gene: TRBD1; v_gene: TRBV7-6; CDR3aa: CASSGRGRGETQYF; CDR3nt: TGTGCCAGCAGCGGCAGGGGGCGCGGAGAGACCCAGTACTTC
j_gene: TRBJ2-5; abundance: few; d_gene: .; v_gene: TRBV7-2; CDR3aa: CASSVDRQETQYF; CDR3nt: TGTGCCAGCAGCGTCGACAGGCAAGAGACCCAGTACTTC
j_gene: TRBJ2-7; abundance: .; d_gene: TRBD2; v_gene: TRBV12-3/TRBV12-4; CDR3aa: CASGRLAGPYEQYF; CDR3nt: TGTGCCAGCGGACGACTAGCGGGACCATACGAGCAGTACTTC
j_gene: TRBJ2-3; abundance: .; d_gene: .; v_gene: TRBV7-2; CDR3aa: CASSLDGFTDTQYF; CDR3nt: TGTGCCAGCAGCTTAGACGGGTTCACAGATACGCAGTATTTT
j_gene: TRBJ1-2; abundance: .; d_gene: .; v_gene: TRBV20-1; CDR3aa: CSARDSGGLRTTYGYTF; CDR3nt: TGCAGTGCTAGAGACTCCGGTGGATTGAGGACTACCTATGGCTACACCTTC
j_gene: TRBJ1-2; abundance: .; d_gene: .; v_gene: TRBV6-1; CDR3aa: CASKAGVGYTF; CDR3nt: TGTGCCAGCAAAGCAGGGGTTGGCTACACCTTC
j_gene: TRBJ2-1; abundance: .; d_gene: TRBD2; v_gene: TRBV10-3; CDR3aa: CAIGSAGEYNEQFF; CDR3nt: TGTGCCATCGGTTCAGCGGGAGAGTACAATGAGCAGTTCTTC